The subject of this entry is one T cell receptor beta chain. The record originates from a study of blood T cell repertoires in COVID-19. Study-level information: Collection of acute and convalescent COVID-19 samples took place in the United States, Italy and Spain. PBMCs, B-cell-depleted T cells, or T cells were the source of the cDNA or gDNA that made up the material.

Participant-given clinical history determined each cohort assignment. Germline CDR1 SGHTA, CDR2 FQGNSA. The CDR3 loop spans 15 amino acids. V dropped 5 bases and J dropped 2 bases, with 16 bases sitting between them. The authors' processing: Scientists estimated how many nucleated cells there were by amplifying reference gene primers. The protocol was immunoSEQ multiplex PCR, while the TCRdb copy is restricted to in-frame clones and leaves out a portion. The DNA gave D and trimming, while V, J and clone size come from that table. The repertoire consists of about 160,000 clones, with roughly 84% occurring once and the leading ten covering roughly 8%.

This chain uses TRBV7-2 with TRBJ2-7; D unclear. This receptor was obtained from a woman in her 50s who had recovered from COVID-19. Input material: PBMCs or T cells enriched from blood (not recorded which). CDR3 DNA sequence: TGTGCCAGCAGCATCGACGGAGTCTGGGCCTACGAGCAGTACTTC. Translating it yields CASSIDGVWAYEQYF.